These T cell receptor beta chains were read from a single sample in a study of T cell repertoires in cytomegalovirus infection. From the reads, TCRdb called clonotypes with MiXCR, one entry per CDR3 protein. The sample yields under 300,000 distinct CDR3 sequences, 15% to 20% seen once. Input material: CD8+ T cells from PBMCs. These receptors all stem from a human donor in good health (CMV status not recorded). Some clones in this sample may be carry-over from other donors' samples. The CDR3 runs from the conserved cysteine through the conserved F or W. A D gene is named only where the DNA matches it firmly. The listing skips clone size in some rows; elsewhere it reads once, few, many or a size class.

TRBV15	.	TRBJ2-6	TRBD1	TGTGCCACCAGCAACCTCCGGACAGGGGTCTTGAACGTCCTGACTTTC	CATSNLRTGVLNVLTF
TRBV29-1	many	TRBJ1-5	TRBD1	TGCAGCGTCCTGGACAGGGGACATCAGCCCCAGCATTTT	CSVLDRGHQPQHF
TRBV19	.	TRBJ2-5	TRBD2	TGTGCCAGTAGCCCAACTAGCGGGGAGACCCAGTACTTC	CASSPTSGETQYF
TRBV2	.	TRBJ2-7	.	TGTGCCAGCAGTGAACGGGACAAACCTTACGAGCAGTACTTC	CASSERDKPYEQYF
TRBV7-9	.	TRBJ1-2	TRBD1	TGTGCCAGCCGCAAACTCGCACAGGGGTTTCACTATGGCTACACCTTC	CASRKLAQGFHYGYTF
TRBV4-1	many	TRBJ2-5	.	TGCGCCAGCAGCCAAGATCGGTGGGGACTCAAAGAGACCCAGTACTTC	CASSQDRWGLKETQYF
TRBV7-8	medium-sized	TRBJ1-1	.	TGTGCCAGCAGCTCCCCCGGGACACCGGGGACTGAAGCTTTCTTT	CASSSPGTPGTEAFF
TRBV7-6	many	TRBJ2-2	TRBD2	TGTGCCAGCAGCTTATTGCTAGCGGGGGGACAGACCGGGGAGCTGTTTTTT	CASSLLLAGGQTGELFF
TRBV19	many	TRBJ1-1	TRBD1	TGTGCCAGTAGTATGGGCCCTGGACAGGGGGCCACTGAAGCTTTCTTT	CASSMGPGQGATEAFF
TRBV7-9	.	TRBJ2-3	.	TGTGCCAGCAGCTCCCCGAGACATGGGACAGATACGCAGTATTTT	CASSSPRHGTDTQYF
TRBV20-1	.	TRBJ1-5	TRBD1	TGCAGTGCTGATTCGGGACAGGCGAATCAGCCCCAGCATTTT	CSADSGQANQPQHF
TRBV7-8	many	TRBJ1-2	.	TGTGCCAGCAGCTTAGCGTATAACGGGCCCCCCAAGGGCTACACCTTC	CASSLAYNGPPKGYTF
TRBV27	few	TRBJ2-7	.	TGTGCCAGCAGTCCCAACGGGTACGAGCAGTACTTC	CASSPNGYEQYF
TRBV29-1	few	TRBJ1-1	TRBD1	TGCAGCGCTCGGGACAGGGTGACTGAAGCTTTCTTT	CSARDRVTEAFF
TRBV7-9	few	TRBJ2-3	.	TGTGCCAGCAGCCCCCGACAGGCAACTAGCACAGATACGCAGTATTTT	CASSPRQATSTDTQYF
TRBV7-3	.	TRBJ2-7	.	TGTGCCAGCAGCTTAGTCACGGGGAATTGGAACGAGCAGTACTTC	CASSLVTGNWNEQYF
TRBV7-4	many	TRBJ2-7	.	TGTGCCAGCACCCAGGATTCCTACGAGCAGTACTTC	CASTQDSYEQYF
TRBV11-2	many	TRBJ2-1	.	TGTGCCAGCAGCTCCGACTGGACCTCCTACAATGAGCAGTTCTTC	CASSSDWTSYNEQFF
TRBV6-5	many	TRBJ2-3	TRBD1	TGTGCCAGCAGTCCAACAGGGGGAACAGATACGCAGTATTTT	CASSPTGGTDTQYF
TRBV12-3/TRBV12-4	many	TRBJ2-2	.	TGTGCCAGCAGTTTTAAGCGGACAGTTCTGAACACCGGGGAGCTGTTTTTT	CASSFKRTVLNTGELFF
TRBV7-2	many	TRBJ2-3	.	TGTGCCAGCAGCCCCTCCGGGACACACCACACAGATACGCAGTATTTT	CASSPSGTHHTDTQYF
TRBV7-6	few	TRBJ1-5	.	TGTGCCAGCAGCTTTCCCACCGGGCCCCAGCATTTT	CASSFPTGPQHF
TRBV4-2	.	TRBJ2-7	.	TGTGCCAGCAGCCAAGTAACAGGGTTGGACGAGCAGTACTTC	CASSQVTGLDEQYF
TRBV4-3	few	TRBJ2-1	.	TGCGCCAGCAGCCAGGGGACTCTTTCCTACAATGAGCAGTTCTTC	CASSQGTLSYNEQFF
TRBV6-5	.	TRBJ1-1	.	TGTGCCAGCAGTTACTCGGGCAGCAAGGACACTGAAGCTTTCTTT	CASSYSGSKDTEAFF
TRBV14	.	TRBJ2-7	.	TGTGCCAGCAGCCGCTACGGGGATCGGCCCTACGAGCAGTACTTC	CASSRYGDRPYEQYF
TRBV9	.	TRBJ2-7	.	TGTGCCAGCAGCGTAGGAATACAGGGAGCCTACGAGCAGTACTTC	CASSVGIQGAYEQYF
TRBV2	.	TRBJ2-7	TRBD2	TGTGCCAGCAAATCGGGGGGGTTCTACTCGGAGCAGTACTTC	CASKSGGFYSEQYF
TRBV6-5	.	TRBJ2-3	.	TGTGCCAGCGCCCTGGGGGGCACAGATACGCAGTATTTT	CASALGGTDTQYF
TRBV15	few	TRBJ1-2	.	TGTGCCACCAGCAGAGATAGGGCGGCCTATGGCTACACCTTC	CATSRDRAAYGYTF
TRBV9	once	TRBJ2-7	TRBD1	TGTGCCAGCAGCCCCTCAGACAGGGCTTCCGAGCAGTACTTC	CASSPSDRASEQYF
TRBV28	many	TRBJ1-2	.	TGTGCCAGCAGTTTTGATCAGGGTAGACCTATCGGCTACACCTTC	CASSFDQGRPIGYTF
TRBV6-6	.	TRBJ2-1	TRBD1	TGTGCCAGCAGTTACTCAGGACAGGGTTGGGATGAGCAGTTCTTC	CASSYSGQGWDEQFF
TRBV20-1	few	TRBJ1-6	.	TGCAGTGCCCCTAGCACGGGGGTTGGCTCACCCCTCCACTTT	CSAPSTGVGSPLHF
TRBV10-3	.	TRBJ2-7	.	TGTGCCATCAGTGAGCAACAGGCGAACTACGAGCAGTACTTC	CAISEQQANYEQYF
TRBV2	.	TRBJ2-7	.	TGTGCCAGCAGTGCCGACAAAACCTACGAGCAGTACTTC	CASSADKTYEQYF
TRBV5-1	.	TRBJ2-7	.	TGCGCCAGCAGGGAGTTGGACACAGCCTACGAGCAGTACTTC	CASRELDTAYEQYF
TRBV20-1	many	TRBJ2-7	TRBD2	TGCAGTGCTACGACTAGCGGCTCCTACGAGCAGTACTTC	CSATTSGSYEQYF
TRBV20-1	.	TRBJ1-2	.	TGCAGTGCTAGACAGCCCGGGGCCTACTATGGCTACACCTTC	CSARQPGAYYGYTF
TRBV2	.	TRBJ1-1	TRBD1	TGTGCCAGCAGTGAAGCGCAGGGGGCCATGAACACTGAAGCTTTCTTT	CASSEAQGAMNTEAFF
TRBV7-2	many	TRBJ2-1	.	TGTGCCAGCATCCAACGGAATTCGGACACCAGCTCCTACAATGAGCAGTTCTTC	CASIQRNSDTSSYNEQFF
TRBV7-9	.	TRBJ2-1	.	TGTGCCAGCAGCCCACACTCGACAGCTTACAATGAGCAGTTCTTC	CASSPHSTAYNEQFF
TRBV28	few	TRBJ2-1	.	TGTGCCAGCGGGTCACTAAGGGCCGAACTCTACGATGAGCAGTTCTTC	CASGSLRAELYDEQFF
TRBV29-1	few	TRBJ2-1	.	TGCAGCGTTGAAGATGGTGGGGTTAGCTCCTACAATGAGCAGTTCTTC	CSVEDGGVSSYNEQFF
TRBV12-3/TRBV12-4	.	TRBJ1-4	.	TGTGCCAGCACTTGGGGTCGGGTTAATGAAAAACTGTTTTTT	CASTWGRVNEKLFF
TRBV7-2	many	TRBJ2-3	TRBD2	TGTGCCAGCAGCTTAGTGGGCGGGGGGAGCACAGATACGCAGTATTTT	CASSLVGGGSTDTQYF
TRBV20-1	few	TRBJ2-3	TRBD2	TGCAGTGCTAGAGATATCAGCGGGGCTAGCACAGATACGCAGTATTTT	CSARDISGASTDTQYF
TRBV7-2	.	TRBJ2-4	TRBD2	TGTGCCAGCAGCTCATATAGCGGGGGTGGGAACATTCAGTACTTC	CASSSYSGGGNIQYF
TRBV7-2	few	TRBJ2-1	.	TGTGCCAGCAGCGACCCGTCGGGGGCCAGAGTATCAAGGAATGAGCAGTTCTTC	CASSDPSGARVSRNEQFF
TRBV5-5	few	TRBJ2-5	.	TGTGCCAGCAGCTTGTTACCGCCAGACTACATTATACAAGAGACCCAGTACTTC	CASSLLPPDYIIQETQYF
TRBV6-5	few	TRBJ2-7	.	TGTGCCAGCAGTTACTCGGGGACTTCCCACTACGAGCAGTACTTC	CASSYSGTSHYEQYF